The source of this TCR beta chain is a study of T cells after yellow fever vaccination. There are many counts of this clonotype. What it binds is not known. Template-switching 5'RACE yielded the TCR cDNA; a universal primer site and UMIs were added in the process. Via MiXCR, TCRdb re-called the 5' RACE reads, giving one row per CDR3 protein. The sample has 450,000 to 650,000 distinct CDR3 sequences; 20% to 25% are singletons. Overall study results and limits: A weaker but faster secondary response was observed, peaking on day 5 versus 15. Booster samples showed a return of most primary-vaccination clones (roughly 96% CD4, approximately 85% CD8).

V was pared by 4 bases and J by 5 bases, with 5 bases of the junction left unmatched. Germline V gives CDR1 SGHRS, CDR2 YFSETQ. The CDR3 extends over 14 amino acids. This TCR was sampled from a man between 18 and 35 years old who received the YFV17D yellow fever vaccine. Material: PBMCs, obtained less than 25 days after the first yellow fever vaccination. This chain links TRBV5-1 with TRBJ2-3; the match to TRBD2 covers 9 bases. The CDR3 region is CASSRSGGQDTQYF. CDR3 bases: TGCGCCAGCAGCCGCAGCGGGGGGCAAGATACGCAGTATTTT.